A single TCR beta chain is shown here with its context. The data were taken from a study of cytomegalovirus exposure and HLA in healthy donors. The CDR3 has 14 residues. V gave up 0 bases and J gave up 0 bases, with 6 bases separating them. The germline gives CDR1 SGHRS, CDR2 YFSETQ. Primers included in the PCR were 60 Vbeta and 13 Jbeta primers. This table comes from immunoSEQ multiplex PCR, and its TCRdb copy is limited to in-frame clones, with some not included. The sample carries some 170,000 clones, 70% recorded once. The source material was PBMCs. The genes are TRBV5-1 and TRBJ1-1; no firm D call. This receptor was identified in a man in his late teens or twenties in good health and CMV-seropositive. DNA of the CDR3: TGCGCCAGCAGCTTGGGAGGGTTGAACACTGAAGCTTTCTTT. Encoded protein: CASSLGGLNTEAFF. Drawing the rest from reference TRBV5-1 and TRBJ1-1, the complete variable domain is KAGVTQTPRYLIKTRGQQVTLSCSPISGHRSVSWYQQTPGQGLQFLFEYFSETQRNKGNFPGRFSGRQFSNSRSEMNVSTLELGDSALYLCASSLGGLNTEAFFGQGTRLTVV.